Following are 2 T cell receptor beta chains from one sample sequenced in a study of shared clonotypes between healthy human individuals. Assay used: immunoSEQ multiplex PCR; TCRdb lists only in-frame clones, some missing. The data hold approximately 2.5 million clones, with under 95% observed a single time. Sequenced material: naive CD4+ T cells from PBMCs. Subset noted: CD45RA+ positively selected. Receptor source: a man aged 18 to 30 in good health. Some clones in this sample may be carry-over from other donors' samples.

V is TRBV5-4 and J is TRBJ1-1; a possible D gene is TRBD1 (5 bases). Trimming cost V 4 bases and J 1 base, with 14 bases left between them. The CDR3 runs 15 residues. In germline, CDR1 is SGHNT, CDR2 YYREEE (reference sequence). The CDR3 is CASSHHNQGNTEAFF. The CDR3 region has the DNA TGTGCCAGCAGCCACCACAATCAGGGGAACACTGAAGCTTTCTTT.

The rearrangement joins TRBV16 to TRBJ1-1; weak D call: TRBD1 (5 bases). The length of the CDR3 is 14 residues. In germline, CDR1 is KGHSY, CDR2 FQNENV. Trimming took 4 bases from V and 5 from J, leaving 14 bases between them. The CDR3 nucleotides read TGTGCCAGCAGCCCCGGAAGGGGCGCAACTGAAGCTTTCTTT. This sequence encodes CASSPGRGATEAFF. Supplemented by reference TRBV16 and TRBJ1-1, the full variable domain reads GEEVAQTPKHLVRGEGQKAKLYCAPIKGHSYVFWYQQVLKNEFKFLISFQNENVFDETGMPKERFSAKCLPNSPCSLEIQATKLEDSAVYFCASSPGRGATEAFFGQGTRLTVV.